A selection of T cell receptor beta chains follows, all from one sample in a study of vaccination effects on CD4 cells after COVID-19. Assay used: immunoSEQ multiplex PCR; TCRdb lists only in-frame clones, some missing. The sample includes some 10,000 clones, approximately 76% seen only once; the top ten take 10% to 12%. These receptors' antigens are unknown. The sample consisted of CD4+ T cells from PBMCs cultured without peptide, taken after COVID-19 vaccination. These receptors were obtained from a human donor who received a COVID-19 vaccine. CDR3s include the opening cysteine and the closing phenylalanine or tryptophan. D genes are given only for firm matches. Not every row has a clone size; where given, it reads once, few, many or a size class.

cdr3_length	j_call	v_call	clone_size	d_call	cdr3_aa	cdr3_nt
14	TRBJ1-2	TRBV6-5	.	TRBD1	CASRRQGVFYGYTF	TGTGCCAGCAGAAGACAGGGGGTTTTCTATGGCTACACCTTC
15	TRBJ2-7	TRBV10-3	.	TRBD1	CAISVRFGTAYEQYF	TGTGCCATCAGTGTACGGTTTGGGACAGCCTACGAGCAGTACTTC
16	TRBJ1-1	TRBV30	.	.	CAWSSQGRRRTTEAFF	TGTGCCTGGAGTTCACAAGGACGGCGGCGGACCACTGAAGCTTTCTTT
14	TRBJ2-7	TRBV5-4	.	.	CASSFNGDQYEQYF	TGTGCCAGCAGCTTTAATGGTGACCAATACGAGCAGTACTTC
13	TRBJ2-4	TRBV20-1	few	.	CSASKGGKNIQYF	TGCAGTGCTAGTAAGGGGGGCAAAAACATTCAGTACTTC
14	TRBJ1-5	TRBV3-1/TRBV3-2	.	.	CASSYDGGNQPQHF	TGTGCCAGCAGCTACGACGGTGGCAATCAGCCCCAGCATTTT
17	TRBJ2-6	TRBV5-6	.	TRBD2	CASSLTSGGSGANVLTF	TGTGCCAGCAGCTTGACTAGCGGGGGCTCTGGGGCCAACGTCCTGACTTTC
16	TRBJ1-5	TRBV28	.	.	CASSPAGEGGNQPQHF	TGTGCCAGCAGTCCCGCGGGAGAAGGGGGAAATCAGCCCCAGCATTTT
16	TRBJ2-5	TRBV5-1	.	TRBD1	CASSLGGGQGFQDQYF	TGCGCCAGCAGCCTTGGGGGTGGACAGGGCTTCCAGGACCAGTACTTC
14	TRBJ2-7	TRBV14	.	TRBD1	CASNPGQGYYEQYF	TGTGCCAGCAATCCGGGACAGGGATACTACGAGCAGTACTTC
17	TRBJ2-6	TRBV5-1	.	TRBD2	CASSLGRGGTGANVLTF	TGCGCCAGCAGCTTGGGACGGGGGGGCACTGGGGCCAACGTCCTGACTTTC
13	TRBJ1-3	TRBV19	.	.	CASRKASGNTIYF	TGTGCCAGTAGAAAAGCCTCTGGAAACACCATATATTTT
13	TRBJ1-5	TRBV4-2	few	.	CASSQDEDQPQHF	TGTGCCAGCAGCCAAGATGAGGATCAGCCCCAGCATTTT
16	TRBJ2-7	TRBV7-9	.	TRBD1	CASSLAYTGQGNEQYF	TGTGCCAGCAGCTTAGCCTACACGGGACAGGGTAACGAGCAGTACTTC
13	TRBJ1-2	TRBV6-1	.	.	CASSEGLNYGYTF	TGTGCCAGCAGCGAAGGGCTTAACTATGGCTACACCTTC
13	TRBJ2-1	TRBV10-3	.	.	CAITGGGYNEQFF	TGTGCCATCACAGGAGGGGGCTACAATGAGCAGTTCTTC
13	TRBJ2-7	TRBV5-1	.	TRBD2	CASSLAGADEQYF	TGCGCCAGCAGCCTAGCGGGAGCGGACGAGCAGTACTTC
16	TRBJ1-1	TRBV27	few	TRBD1	CASSSRGQGGPLEAFF	TGTGCCAGCAGTTCCCGTGGACAGGGGGGGCCTCTAGAAGCTTTCTTT
14	TRBJ1-5	TRBV19	.	TRBD1	CASSDRGASQPQHF	TGTGCCAGTAGTGACAGGGGGGCAAGTCAGCCCCAGCATTTT
15	TRBJ1-1	TRBV18	.	.	CASSPPYRGTTEAFF	TGTGCCAGCTCACCACCGTACAGAGGGACCACTGAAGCTTTCTTT
11	TRBJ2-2	TRBV12-3/TRBV12-4	.	.	CASINTGELFF	TGTGCCAGCATTAACACCGGGGAGCTGTTTTTT
14	TRBJ1-1	TRBV18	.	.	CASSILTQDTEAFF	TGTGCCAGCTCTATTTTAACGCAGGACACTGAAGCTTTCTTT
13	TRBJ2-5	TRBV9	.	.	CASSVEGRETQYF	TGTGCCAGCAGCGTAGAGGGGAGAGAGACCCAGTACTTC
15	TRBJ1-2	TRBV6-5	.	.	CASRKSGLANYGYTF	TGTGCCAGCAGGAAATCGGGACTAGCTAACTATGGCTACACCTTC
13	TRBJ1-1	TRBV30	.	TRBD1	CAGHRGKNTEAFF	TGTGCCGGCCACAGGGGTAAGAACACTGAAGCTTTCTTT
15	TRBJ1-5	TRBV4-1	few	.	CASSQVRGTNQPQHF	TGCGCCAGCAGCCAAGTACGGGGGACTAATCAGCCCCAGCATTTT
13	TRBJ2-7	TRBV7-9	.	.	CASSLGGGYEQYF	TGTGCCAGCAGCTTGGGGGGAGGCTACGAGCAGTACTTC
12	TRBJ2-7	TRBV18	.	.	CASSRTAYEQYF	TGTGCCAGCTCCCGCACAGCCTACGAGCAGTACTTC
13	TRBJ2-1	TRBV7-9	.	.	CASSFQGGNEQFF	TGTGCCAGCAGCTTTCAAGGGGGCAATGAGCAGTTCTTC
15	TRBJ1-2	TRBV12-2	.	.	CASRLARTGGTGYTF	TGTGCAAGTCGCTTAGCCCGCACAGGGGGAACTGGCTACACCTTC
18	TRBJ2-7	TRBV27	.	.	CASSRTPGVHRSSYEQYF	TGTGCCAGCAGCCGGACACCAGGGGTCCATCGGAGTTCCTACGAGCAGTACTTC
14	TRBJ1-2	TRBV7-2	.	TRBD1	CASSSSGGLYGYTF	TGTGCCAGCAGCAGTTCAGGGGGGCTTTATGGCTACACCTTC
15	TRBJ2-7	TRBV11-2	.	TRBD1	CASSSPGQGNYEQYF	TGTGCCAGCAGCTCGCCGGGACAGGGAAACTACGAGCAGTACTTC
14	TRBJ1-2	TRBV30	.	.	CAWSRPQVRYGYTF	TGTGCCTGGAGTAGACCCCAAGTACGCTATGGCTACACCTTC
16	TRBJ2-7	TRBV7-9	.	TRBD2	CASSQGLAGVGDEQYF	TGTGCCAGCAGCCAGGGACTAGCGGGAGTCGGGGACGAGCAGTACTTC
13	TRBJ1-1	TRBV7-9	few	.	CASSLEYNTEAFF	TGTGCCAGCAGCTTAGAATATAACACTGAAGCTTTCTTT
12	TRBJ2-1	TRBV30	.	.	CAWGHGLTEQFF	TGTGCCTGGGGCCACGGACTGACTGAGCAGTTCTTC
17	TRBJ2-3	TRBV5-4	.	.	CASSSGSSGSPGPAQYF	TGTGCCAGCAGCTCGGGAAGTTCCGGGTCGCCGGGTCCAGCGCAGTATTTT
15	TRBJ1-5	TRBV19	.	TRBD1	CASRGQGWDNQPQHF	TGTGCCAGTAGGGGACAGGGGTGGGACAATCAGCCCCAGCATTTT
12	TRBJ1-1	TRBV30	.	.	CAWSFGGRGAFF	TGTGCCTGGAGCTTCGGGGGGAGGGGAGCTTTCTTT